This T cell receptor (beta chain) was identified during a study of cytomegalovirus exposure and HLA in healthy donors. Study-wide findings and caveats: As was reported, the HLA-A and HLA-B alleles of most subjects were accurately predicted from TCR beta sequences. According to an earlier analysis, most TCR beta V segments yielded productive rearrangements about 90% or about 30% of the time.

In regard to this clone: The antigen is undetermined.

60 Vbeta and 13 Jbeta primers were used in PCR. The protocol was immunoSEQ multiplex PCR, while the TCRdb copy is restricted to in-frame clones and leaves out a portion. This sample carries roughly 110,000 clones, around 72% of them seen once, and the ten largest clones take 14%. CDR1 and CDR2 from the germline V gene are MNHEY and SVGAGI. This CDR3 spans 15 amino acids. The J segment lost 0 bases and the V segment lost 0 bases, leaving 0 bases of the junction unmatched. This TCR came from a woman aged 40-49 years in good health and CMV-seropositive. V usage is TRBV6-5 and J usage is TRBJ2-3; 7 positions agree with TRBD2. The sequencing sample was made of PBMCs. This CDR3 is CASSYSSGSTDTQYF. The CDR3 region has the DNA TGTGCCAGCAGTTACTCTAGCGGGAGCACAGATACGCAGTATTTT.